These 10 T cell receptor beta chains were sequenced from one sample in a study of cytotoxic CD8 clonotypes in ibrutinib-treated CLL. Profiled with immunoSEQ multiplex PCR; TCRdb holds only in-frame clones, not every one. The sample yields approximately 210,000 clones, around 72% seen once. The source was PBMCs, collected after 24 months of ibrutinib treatment. The receptors originated from a human donor with chronic lymphocytic leukemia.

V usage is TRBV4-2 and J usage is TRBJ1-2; 7 bases are shared with TRBD1. This CDR3 is 14 amino acids long. With 4 bases clipped from V and 8 bases from J, the junction kept 10 bases outside the gene matches. Germline V CDR1 and CDR2: LGHNA, YNFKEQ. This CDR3 reads CASSLEGAGGGYTF. The CDR3 nucleotides are TGTGCCAGCAGCCTAGAGGGGGCAGGTGGAGGCTACACCTTC.

This clone was counted once. DNA for the CDR3: TGTGCCAGCAGTGAAGGACTAGTGTTTAGGAATGAGCAGTTCTTC. Amino acid sequence: CASSEGLVFRNEQFF. The chain has TRBV2 and TRBJ2-1, with D possibly TRBD2 on 6 matching bases. The germline CDR1 and CDR2 sequences are SNHLY and FYNNEI. Trimming pared 1 base from V and 7 bases from J, leaving 14 bases between. CDR3 length equals 15 residues.

The chain links TRBV29-1 to TRBJ1-2; D remains unclear. Trimming took 0 bases from V and 9 from J, leaving 11 bases between them. Germline CDR1 reads SQVTM; CDR2 reads ANQGSEA. The CDR3 length is 12 residues. CDR3 residues: CSVEDRSLRYTF. In DNA, the CDR3 is TGCAGCGTTGAAGACAGGTCCCTGCGCTACACCTTC.

The V and J genes are TRBV9 and TRBJ1-5; D remains ambiguous. CDR3 length equals 16 residues. Trimming pared 3 bases from V and 0 bases from J, leaving 13 bases between. Looked up from germline, CDR1 is SGDLS and CDR2 is YYNGEE. The DNA of the CDR3 is TGTGCCAGCAGCGATCAGGCTGGGCATAGCAATCAGCCCCAGCATTTT. Its translation: CASSDQAGHSNQPQHF.

This clone has a single count. The CDR3 DNA is TGTGCCAGCAGCCTTATGACAGGGTCGACAGATACGCAGTATTTT. Translation gives CASSLMTGSTDTQYF. The chain employs TRBV9 and TRBJ2-3, with 7 bases matching TRBD1. The germline V gene has CDR1 SGDLS and CDR2 YYNGEE. CDR3 length: 15 residues. Germline trimming cut 4 bases from V and 3 bases from J; bases unmatched to any gene: 8.

In this sample, this clone turned up once. The V call is TRBV25-1, the J call TRBJ2-1, with 7 bases matching TRBD2. CDR3 size: 16 residues. From germline, CDR1 is MGHDK and CDR2 SYGVNS. With V trimmed by 3 bases and J by 0 bases, 5 bases remained unmatched. The CDR3 sequence is CASSDAAGTSYNEQFF. The CDR3 region has the DNA TGTGCCAGCAGTGATGCAGCGGGAACCTCCTACAATGAGCAGTTCTTC.

This clone occurred a few times. The chain has TRBV10-3 and TRBJ2-1; possibly TRBD1 for D (6 bases). The CDR3 is 13 amino acids. The V and J ends lost 5 bases and 4 bases respectively, with 9 bases between them. Germline V lookup: CDR1 ENHRY, CDR2 SYGVKD. As DNA, the CDR3 is TGTGCCATCAGTTGGACAGAGTACAATGAGCAGTTCTTC. It is translated as CAISWTEYNEQFF.

V and J are TRBV19 and TRBJ1-1; D perhaps matches TRBD1 (5 bases). The CDR3 contains 13 residues. The V gene's germline CDR1 is LNHDA and CDR2 SQIVND (reference sequence). Between the trimmed V and J ends, which lost 6 bases and 3 bases, there was a span of 11 bases. The CDR3 DNA follows: TGTGCCAGTAGGCCGGCAGGGTACACTGAAGCTTTCTTT. It translates to CASRPAGYTEAFF.

The chain recombines TRBV7-8 with TRBJ2-2; D remains ambiguous. This CDR3 region has 16 residues. Germline-derived CDR1 and CDR2 are SGHVS and FQNEAQ. V dropped 2 bases and J dropped 5 bases, with 15 bases sitting between them. DNA of the CDR3: TGTGCCAGCAGCTTAAGACGGCGGCCGCGGACCGGGGAGCTGTTTTTT. Residues: CASSLRRRPRTGELFF.

V gene TRBV4-2 combines with J gene TRBJ2-3; weak D call: TRBD2 (6 bases). V was trimmed by 1 base and J by 4 bases, leaving 12 bases between them. Germline CDR1 LGHNA, CDR2 YNFKEQ. The CDR3 spans 15 residues. The CDR3 sequence is CASSQVGTSSDTQYF. In DNA, the CDR3 is TGTGCCAGCAGCCAAGTCGGCACTAGCTCAGATACGCAGTATTTT.